This T cell receptor beta chain was sequenced for a study of blood T cell repertoires in COVID-19. V was shortened by 5 bases and J by 4 bases, with 9 bases between the two germline ends. The CDR3 is 12 amino acids. The germline gives CDR1 SEHNR, CDR2 FQNEAQ (reference sequence). The data were produced by immunoSEQ multiplex PCR, yet TCRdb's version contains in-frame clones alone and is incomplete. The sample yields fewer than 200,000 clones, around 90% seen once. The genes are TRBV7-9 and TRBJ2-7, with no clear D. The sample comprised peripheral blood. The TCR sequence derives from a man aged 40-55 years with active or convalescent COVID-19. This CDR3 reads CASSPPVYEQYF. CDR3 in DNA: TGTGCCAGCAGCCCACCAGTATACGAGCAGTACTTC.